What follows are 3 T cell receptor beta chains derived from one specimen sequenced in a study of PD-1 blockade in classical Hodgkin lymphoma. Method: immunoSEQ multiplex PCR; TCRdb's copy keeps in-frame clones and lacks some. This repertoire shows some 93,000 clones, roughly 90% found once; its top ten account for 2.5% to 3%. Every patient experienced relapse after autologous stem cell transplantation, and brentuximab vedotin exposure varied. The sequencing used peripheral blood mononuclear cells (PBMCs), collected at baseline. The source is a human donor with classical Hodgkin lymphoma.

V gene TRBV11-2 combines with J gene TRBJ1-1; D uncertain. Trimming left V 5 bases short and J 3 bases short, with 13 bases between. The CDR3 consists of 14 residues. Looked up from germline, CDR1 is SGHAT and CDR2 is FQNNGV. CDR3 amino acids: CASSLVDGYTEAFF. The DNA of the CDR3 is TGTGCCAGCAGCCTAGTAGACGGATACACTGAAGCTTTCTTT.

The chain carries TRBV28 and TRBJ2-7; TRBD2 agrees at 13 bases. The CDR3 has 15 residues. Germline V gene lookup returns CDR1 MDHEN and CDR2 SYDVKM. V lost 6 bases, J lost 3 bases, and 5 bases stayed unmatched. Written as DNA, the CDR3 is TGTGCCAGCAGGGAACTAGCGGGAGGGATCTACGAGCAGTACTTC. It specifies CASRELAGGIYEQYF. Drawing the rest from reference TRBV28 and TRBJ2-7, the complete variable domain is DVKVTQSSRYLVKRTGEKVFLECVQDMDHENMFWYRQDPGLGLRLIYFSYDVKMKEKGDIPEGYSVSREKKERFSLILESASTNQTSMYLCASRELAGGIYEQYFGPGTRLTVT.

This clone was detected once. The V call is TRBV6-6, the J call TRBJ2-3, with no clear D. Trimming stripped 6 bases from V and 6 bases from J, with 13 bases between. CDR3 length: 13 residues. Germline V gene data show CDR1 as MNHNY and CDR2 as SVGAGI (reference sequence). CDR3 sequence reads: CASRTSPTDTQYF. As DNA, the CDR3 is TGTGCCAGCAGAACCTCTCCCACGGATACGCAGTATTTT.